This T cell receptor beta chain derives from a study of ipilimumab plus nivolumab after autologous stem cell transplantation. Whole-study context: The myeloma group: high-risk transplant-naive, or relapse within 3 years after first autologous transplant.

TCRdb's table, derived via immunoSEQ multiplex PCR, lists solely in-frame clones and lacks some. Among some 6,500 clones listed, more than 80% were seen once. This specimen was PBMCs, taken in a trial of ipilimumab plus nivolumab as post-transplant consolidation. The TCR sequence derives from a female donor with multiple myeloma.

CDR3 amino acids: CASSLARDGPYEQYF. The CDR3 nucleotides are TGTGCCAGCAGCTTAGCGCGGGACGGACCCTACGAGCAGTACTTC. The genes are TRBV7-9 and TRBJ2-5; tentatively, D is TRBD2 (6 bases). Gene TRBJ2-7 matches the end of the DNA better, so the J call may be wrong. The CDR3 runs to 15 residues. The germline V gene has CDR1 SEHNR and CDR2 FQNEAQ (reference sequence).